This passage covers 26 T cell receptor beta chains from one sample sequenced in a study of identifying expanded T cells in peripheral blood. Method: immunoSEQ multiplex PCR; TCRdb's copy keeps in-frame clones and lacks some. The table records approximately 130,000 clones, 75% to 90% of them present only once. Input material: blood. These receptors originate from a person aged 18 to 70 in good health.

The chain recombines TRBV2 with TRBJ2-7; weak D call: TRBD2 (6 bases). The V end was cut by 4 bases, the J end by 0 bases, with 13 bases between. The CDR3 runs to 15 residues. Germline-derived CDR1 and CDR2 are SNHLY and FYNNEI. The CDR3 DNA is TGTGCCAGCAGTGTAGCAGGGAGGAGCTCCTACGAGCAGTACTTC. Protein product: CASSVAGRSSYEQYF.

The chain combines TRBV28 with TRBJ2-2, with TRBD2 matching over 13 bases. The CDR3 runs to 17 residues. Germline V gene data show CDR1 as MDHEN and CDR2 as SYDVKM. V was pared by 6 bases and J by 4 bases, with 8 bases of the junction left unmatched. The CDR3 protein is CASRDPGTSGITGELFF. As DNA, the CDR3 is TGTGCCAGCAGGGACCCCGGGACTAGCGGGATCACCGGGGAGCTGTTTTTT.

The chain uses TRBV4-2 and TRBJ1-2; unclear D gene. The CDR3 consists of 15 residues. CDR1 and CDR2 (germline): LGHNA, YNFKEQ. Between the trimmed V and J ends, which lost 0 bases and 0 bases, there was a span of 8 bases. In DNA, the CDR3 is TGTGCCAGCAGCCAAGAGGAGGTGACTAACTATGGCTACACCTTC. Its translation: CASSQEEVTNYGYTF.

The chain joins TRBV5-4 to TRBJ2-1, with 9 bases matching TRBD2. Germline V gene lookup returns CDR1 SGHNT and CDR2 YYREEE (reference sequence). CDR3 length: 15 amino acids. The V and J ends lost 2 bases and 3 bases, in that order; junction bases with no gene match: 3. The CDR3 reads CASSFGGGGYNEQFF. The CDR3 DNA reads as TGTGCCAGCAGCTTTGGCGGGGGGGGCTACAATGAGCAGTTCTTC.

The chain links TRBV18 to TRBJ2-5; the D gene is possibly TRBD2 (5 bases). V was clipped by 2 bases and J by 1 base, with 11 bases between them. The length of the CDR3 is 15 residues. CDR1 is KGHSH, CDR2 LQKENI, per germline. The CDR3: CASSPEGGVQETQYF. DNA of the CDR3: TGTGCCAGCTCACCAGAAGGAGGAGTCCAAGAGACCCAGTACTTC.

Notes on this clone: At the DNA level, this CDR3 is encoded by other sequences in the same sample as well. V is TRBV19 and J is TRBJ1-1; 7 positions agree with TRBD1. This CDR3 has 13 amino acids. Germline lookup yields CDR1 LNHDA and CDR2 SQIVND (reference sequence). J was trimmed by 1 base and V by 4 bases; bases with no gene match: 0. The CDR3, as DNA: TGTGCCAGTAGTACAGGGGGGAACACTGAAGCTTTCTTT. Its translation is CASSTGGNTEAFF.

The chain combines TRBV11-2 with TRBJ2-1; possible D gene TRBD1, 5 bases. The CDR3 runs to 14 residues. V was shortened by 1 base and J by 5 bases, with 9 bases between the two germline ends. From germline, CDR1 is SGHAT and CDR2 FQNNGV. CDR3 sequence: CASSLGQPDNEQFF. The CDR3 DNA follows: TGTGCCAGCAGCTTAGGACAGCCTGACAATGAGCAGTTCTTC.

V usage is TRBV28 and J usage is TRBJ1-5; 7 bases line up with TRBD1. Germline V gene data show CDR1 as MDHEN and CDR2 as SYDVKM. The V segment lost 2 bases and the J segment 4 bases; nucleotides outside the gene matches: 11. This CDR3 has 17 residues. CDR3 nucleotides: TGTGCCAGCAGTTTACTCGGACAGGATTTAAGGAATCAGCCCCAGCATTTT. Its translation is CASSLLGQDLRNQPQHF.

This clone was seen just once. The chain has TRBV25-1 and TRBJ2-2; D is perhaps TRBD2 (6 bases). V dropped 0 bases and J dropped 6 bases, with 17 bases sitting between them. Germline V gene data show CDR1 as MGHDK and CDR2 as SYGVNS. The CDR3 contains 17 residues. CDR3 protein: CASSEYWDWVLSGELFF. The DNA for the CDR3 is TGTGCCAGCAGTGAATATTGGGACTGGGTATTATCCGGGGAGCTGTTTTTT.

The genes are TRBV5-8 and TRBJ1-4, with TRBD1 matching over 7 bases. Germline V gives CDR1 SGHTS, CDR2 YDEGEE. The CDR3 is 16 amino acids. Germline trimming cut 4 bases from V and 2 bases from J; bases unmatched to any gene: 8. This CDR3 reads CASSTRQGTTNEKLFF. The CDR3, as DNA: TGTGCCAGCAGCACGAGACAGGGAACCACTAATGAAAAACTGTTTTTT.

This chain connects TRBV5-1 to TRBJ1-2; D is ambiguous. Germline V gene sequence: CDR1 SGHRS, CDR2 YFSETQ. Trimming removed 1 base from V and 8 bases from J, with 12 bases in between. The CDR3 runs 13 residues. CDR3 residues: CASSLYGEGGYTF. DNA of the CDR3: TGCGCCAGCAGCTTGTACGGGGAAGGGGGCTACACCTTC.

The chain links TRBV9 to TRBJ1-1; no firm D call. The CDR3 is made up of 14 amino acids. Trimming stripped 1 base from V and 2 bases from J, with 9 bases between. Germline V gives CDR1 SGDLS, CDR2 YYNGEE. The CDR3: CASSVTPGNTEAFF. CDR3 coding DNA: TGTGCCAGCAGCGTAACCCCAGGAAACACTGAAGCTTTCTTT.

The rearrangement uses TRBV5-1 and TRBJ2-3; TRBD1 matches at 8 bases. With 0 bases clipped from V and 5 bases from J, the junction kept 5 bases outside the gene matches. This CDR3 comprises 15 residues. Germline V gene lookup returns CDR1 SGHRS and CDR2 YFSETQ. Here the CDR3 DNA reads TGCGCCAGCAGCTTGGAGACAGGGGTGCAAGATACGCAGTATTTT. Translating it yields CASSLETGVQDTQYF.

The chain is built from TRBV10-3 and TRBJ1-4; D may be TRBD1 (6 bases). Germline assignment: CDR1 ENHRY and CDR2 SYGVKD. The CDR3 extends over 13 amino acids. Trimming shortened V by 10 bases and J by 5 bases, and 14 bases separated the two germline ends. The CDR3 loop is CASSTGPNEKLFF. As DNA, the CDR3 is TGTGCCAGCTCTACAGGGCCGAATGAAAAACTGTTTTTT.

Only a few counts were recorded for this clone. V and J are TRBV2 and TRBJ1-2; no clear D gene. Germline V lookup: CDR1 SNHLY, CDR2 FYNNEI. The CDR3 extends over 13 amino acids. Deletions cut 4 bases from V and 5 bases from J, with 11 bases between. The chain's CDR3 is CASSGRNIYGYTF. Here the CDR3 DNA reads TGTGCCAGCAGTGGGAGGAACATTTATGGCTACACCTTC. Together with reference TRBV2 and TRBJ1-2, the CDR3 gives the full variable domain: EPEVTQTPSHQVTQMGQEVILRCVPISNHLYFYWYRQILGQKVEFLVSFYNNEISEKSEIFDDQFSVERPDGSNFTLKIRSTKLEDSAMYFCASSGRNIYGYTFGSGTRLTVV.

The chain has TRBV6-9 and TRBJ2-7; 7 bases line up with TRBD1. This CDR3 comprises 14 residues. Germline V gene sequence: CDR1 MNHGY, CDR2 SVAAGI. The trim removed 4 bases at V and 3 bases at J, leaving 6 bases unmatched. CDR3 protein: CASSSQGRLYEQYF. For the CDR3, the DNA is TGTGCCAGCAGTTCACAGGGGCGCCTCTACGAGCAGTACTTC.

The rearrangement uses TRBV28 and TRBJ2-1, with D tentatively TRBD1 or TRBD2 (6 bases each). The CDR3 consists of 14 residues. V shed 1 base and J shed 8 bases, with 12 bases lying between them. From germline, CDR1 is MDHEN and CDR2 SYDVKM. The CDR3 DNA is TGTGCCAGCAGTTTATATCAGGGGAGGCATGAGCAGTTCTTC. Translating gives CASSLYQGRHEQFF.

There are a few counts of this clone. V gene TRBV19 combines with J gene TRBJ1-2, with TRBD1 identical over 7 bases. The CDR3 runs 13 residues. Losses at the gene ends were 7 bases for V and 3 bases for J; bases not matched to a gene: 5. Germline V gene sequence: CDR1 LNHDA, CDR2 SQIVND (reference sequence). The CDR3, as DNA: TGTGCCAGTAAGGAGGGGGCGGACTATGGCTACACCTTC. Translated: CASKEGADYGYTF.

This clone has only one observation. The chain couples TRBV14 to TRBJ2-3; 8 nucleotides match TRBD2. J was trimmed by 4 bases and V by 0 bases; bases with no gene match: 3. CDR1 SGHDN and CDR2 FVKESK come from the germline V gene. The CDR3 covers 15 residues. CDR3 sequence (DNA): TGTGCCAGCAGCCAAGATCAGCGGGAGTCAGATACGCAGTATTTT. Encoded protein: CASSQDQRESDTQYF. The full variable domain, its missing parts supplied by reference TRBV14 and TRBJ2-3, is EAGVTQFPSHSVIEKGQTVTLRCDPISGHDNLYWYRRVMGKEIKFLLHFVKESKQDESGMPNNRFLAERTGGTYSTLKVQPAELEDSGVYFCASSQDQRESDTQYFGPGTRLTVL.

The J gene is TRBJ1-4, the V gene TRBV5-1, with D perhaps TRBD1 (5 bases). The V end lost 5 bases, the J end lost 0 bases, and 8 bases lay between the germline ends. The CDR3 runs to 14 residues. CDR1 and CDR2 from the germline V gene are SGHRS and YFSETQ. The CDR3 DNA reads TGCGCCAGCAGTCCAGGGACAACTAATGAAAAACTGTTTTTT. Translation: CASSPGTTNEKLFF.

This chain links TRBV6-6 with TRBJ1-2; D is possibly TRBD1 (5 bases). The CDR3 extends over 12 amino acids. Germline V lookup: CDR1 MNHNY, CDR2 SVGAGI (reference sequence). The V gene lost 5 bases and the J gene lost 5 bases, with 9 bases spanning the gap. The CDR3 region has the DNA TGTGCCAGCAGTAAAGGGACTTATGGCTACACCTTC. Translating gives CASSKGTYGYTF.

CDR3 sequence reads: CASSLRTSGVAGDTQYF. In nucleotides, the CDR3 is TGTGCCAGCAGCCTTCGGACTAGCGGGGTCGCTGGAGATACGCAGTATTTT. The V gene is TRBV9, the J gene TRBJ2-3; 12 bases are shared with TRBD2. Germline CDR1 reads SGDLS; CDR2 reads YYNGEE. V lost 4 bases and J lost 5; bases outside the gene matches: 11. The CDR3 runs 17 residues.

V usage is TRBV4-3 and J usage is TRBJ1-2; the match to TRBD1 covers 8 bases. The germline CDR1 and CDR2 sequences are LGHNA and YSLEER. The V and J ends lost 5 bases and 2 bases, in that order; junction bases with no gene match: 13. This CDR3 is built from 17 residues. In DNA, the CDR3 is TGCGCCAGCAGCTTGGATGCAGGGGGCGCGAAGAACTATGGCTACACCTTC. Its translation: CASSLDAGGAKNYGYTF.

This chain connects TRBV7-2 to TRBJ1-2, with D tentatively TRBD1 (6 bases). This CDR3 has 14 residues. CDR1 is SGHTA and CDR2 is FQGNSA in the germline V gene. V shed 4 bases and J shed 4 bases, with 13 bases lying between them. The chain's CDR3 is CASSWDTTGYGYTF. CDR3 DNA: TGTGCCAGCAGCTGGGACACGACAGGCTATGGCTACACCTTC.

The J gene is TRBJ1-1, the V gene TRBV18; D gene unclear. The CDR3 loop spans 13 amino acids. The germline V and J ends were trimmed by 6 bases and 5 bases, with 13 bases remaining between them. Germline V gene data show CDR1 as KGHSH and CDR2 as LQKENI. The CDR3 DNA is TGTGCCAGCTCCCTACTCCCGGAGACTGAAGCTTTCTTT. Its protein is CASSLLPETEAFF.

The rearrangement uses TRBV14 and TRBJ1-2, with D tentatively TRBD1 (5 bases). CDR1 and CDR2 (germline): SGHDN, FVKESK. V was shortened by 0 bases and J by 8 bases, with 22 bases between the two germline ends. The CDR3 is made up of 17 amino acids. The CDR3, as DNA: TGTGCCAGCAGCCAAGATCCAAGAGGGAACAGGATGGGCGGCTACACCTTC. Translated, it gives CASSQDPRGNRMGGYTF.